This paragraph covers one T cell receptor beta chain sequence. Via MiXCR, TCRdb re-called the 5' RACE reads, giving one row per CDR3 protein. The sample holds 400,000 or so distinct CDR3 sequences, 20% seen once. The data originate from a study of T-cell memory formation after mild COVID-19. CDR3 length: 10 amino acids. CDR1 and CDR2 from the germline V gene are SNHLY and FYNNEI. V was trimmed by 4 bases and J by 12 bases, leaving 10 bases between them. Input material: PBMCs or a T cell subset sorted from them (not recorded which). The sequence derives from an adult woman who had mild COVID-19 (a few samples of this study predate the infection). Cell type and time point are not known. The rearrangement joins TRBV2 to TRBJ2-7, with D possibly matching TRBD2 (5 bases). DNA for the CDR3: TGTGCCAGCAGTGCGGGGTCCGGGTACTTC. It translates to CASSAGSGYF.